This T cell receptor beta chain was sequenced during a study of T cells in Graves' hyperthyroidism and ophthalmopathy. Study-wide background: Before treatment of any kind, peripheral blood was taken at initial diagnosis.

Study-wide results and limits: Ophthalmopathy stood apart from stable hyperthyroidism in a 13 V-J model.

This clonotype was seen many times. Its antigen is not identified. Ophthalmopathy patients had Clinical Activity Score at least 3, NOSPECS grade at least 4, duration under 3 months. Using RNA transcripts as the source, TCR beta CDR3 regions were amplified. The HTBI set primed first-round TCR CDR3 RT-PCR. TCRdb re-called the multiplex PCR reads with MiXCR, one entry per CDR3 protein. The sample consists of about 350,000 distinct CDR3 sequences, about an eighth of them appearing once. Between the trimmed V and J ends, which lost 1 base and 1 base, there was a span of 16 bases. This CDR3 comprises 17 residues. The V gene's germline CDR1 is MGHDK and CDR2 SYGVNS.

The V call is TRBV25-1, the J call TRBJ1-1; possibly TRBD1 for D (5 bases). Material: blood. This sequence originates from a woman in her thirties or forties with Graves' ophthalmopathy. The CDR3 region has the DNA TGTGCCAGCAGTGAATTGATGTTGGGGCCGGGGAACACTGAAGCTTTCTTT. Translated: CASSELMLGPGNTEAFF.